The clone carrying this T cell receptor (beta chain) was detected many times. V shed 7 bases and J shed 1 base, with 7 bases lying between them. Germline CDR1 MGHRA, CDR2 YSYEKL. The CDR3 length is 12 residues. The record originates from a study of patients and donors after allogeneic stem cell transplantation. TCRdb reanalysed the RT-PCR reads using MiXCR and keeps one entry per CDR3 protein. The sample has about 160,000 distinct CDR3 sequences; approximately 24% are singletons. What was sequenced was blood, either unsorted or a sorted T cell fraction (not recorded which). The J gene is TRBJ1-1, the V gene TRBV4-1; D ambiguous. The source of this sequence is a human donor who was either an allogeneic HSCT recipient or a stem cell or donor lymphocyte infusion donor (not recorded which). It is not recorded whose cells these are; they may come from a transplant donor. The CDR3 DNA sequence: TGCGCCAGCATTGCCAAGAACACTGAAGCTTTCTTT. It specifies CASIAKNTEAFF.